These T cell receptor beta chains were read from a single sample in a study of blood T cell repertoires in COVID-19. Data came from immunoSEQ multiplex PCR; TCRdb stores just in-frame clones and leaves some out. Counted here are about 85,000 clones, about 86% occurring once; the ten biggest clones make up around 5.8%. Sequencing was performed on peripheral blood. The receptor set was obtained from a man aged 60-69 years with acute or convalescent COVID-19. The CDR3 runs from the conserved cysteine through the conserved F or W. The order of the fields is clone size, V gene, D gene, J gene, CDR3 DNA, CDR3 protein. The D gene is left open where the match is weak. Where a row states a size, it is once, few, many or the class of an expanded clone; other rows omit it.

.	TRBV4-1	.	TRBJ2-7	TGCGCCAGCAGCCAAGATCTTCGGAGCGAGCAGTACTTC	CASSQDLRSEQYF
.	TRBV3-1/TRBV3-2	.	TRBJ1-2	TGTGCCAGCAGCCGACAATCAGGGGACCTTGGCTACACCTTC	CASSRQSGDLGYTF
.	TRBV11-3	TRBD2	TRBJ2-2	TGTGCCAGCAGCTCATTTAGCGGGGGAAGTGCCGGGGAGCTGTTTTTT	CASSSFSGGSAGELFF
once	TRBV5-5	.	TRBJ1-4	TGTGCCAGCAGCTCAACACCGAATGAAAAACTGTTTTTT	CASSSTPNEKLFF
.	TRBV13	.	TRBJ1-2	TGTGCCAGCAGCTTAGCCCAGGGGTGGGACTATGGCTACACCTTC	CASSLAQGWDYGYTF
.	TRBV24-1	TRBD1	TRBJ2-1	TGTGCCACCAGTGATGGGACAGGGGGCTATCGCTCCTACAATGAGCAGTTCTTC	CATSDGTGGYRSYNEQFF
.	TRBV3-1/TRBV3-2	TRBD1	TRBJ2-2	TGTGCCAGCAGCCAAGAGAGAACGGACAGGCTCCACGGGGAGCTGTTTTTT	CASSQERTDRLHGELFF
.	TRBV9	TRBD1	TRBJ1-4	TGTGCCAGCAGCGCCCGCAACAGGGGAACAGATGAAAAACTGTTTTTT	CASSARNRGTDEKLFF
.	TRBV30	TRBD1	TRBJ1-2	TGTGCCTGGTCCCGGGACAGGGGCTATGGCTACACCTTC	CAWSRDRGYGYTF
.	TRBV18	.	TRBJ1-5	TGTGCCAGCTCCCAGTCGGAGAATCAGCCCCAGCATTTT	CASSQSENQPQHF
once	TRBV7-2	.	TRBJ2-7	TGTGCCAGCAGCTTAGTTGGAGGGGGCTCTCTATACGAGCAGTACTTC	CASSLVGGGSLYEQYF
.	TRBV6-5	.	TRBJ1-1	TGTGCCAGCAGTTACGAGCAGGGTCCGATGACTGAAGCTTTCTTT	CASSYEQGPMTEAFF
once	TRBV18	TRBD1	TRBJ2-7	TGTGCCAGCTCAAGACCGGGACAGGGTAGCAACGAGCAGTACTTC	CASSRPGQGSNEQYF
.	TRBV5-1	TRBD1	TRBJ1-1	TGCGCCAGCAGCTTATATGACAGGGTGGGAACTGAAGCTTTCTTT	CASSLYDRVGTEAFF
.	TRBV30	.	TRBJ1-2	TGTGCCTGGAGTGTATTGAGGGGCTACACCTTC	CAWSVLRGYTF
.	TRBV12-3/TRBV12-4	.	TRBJ2-5	TGTGCCAGCGGGCTCCTAGAGACCCAGTACTTC	CASGLLETQYF